The clone carrying this T cell receptor (beta chain) turned up a few times. No antigen is known for it. TCRdb reanalysed the 5' RACE reads using MiXCR and keeps one entry per CDR3 protein. This sample carries hundreds of thousands of distinct CDR3 sequences, about 18% of them seen once, and the ten largest clones take less than 15%. The CDR3 is 13 amino acids. The V end was cut by 4 bases, the J end by 6 bases, with 12 bases between. The data derive from a study of identical twins. Study-wide findings and caveats: Modelling underestimated the level of out-of-frame TCR alpha sharing observed in monozygotic twins.

These data also formed part of another study, on T cells expressing NK-cell markers.

The J gene is TRBJ1-1, the V gene TRBV12-3 or TRBV12-4; possible D gene TRBD1, 6 bases. Sequencing input: PBMCs. This receptor was identified in a woman aged 18-29 years in good health. The CDR3 DNA reads TGTGCCAGCAGTTGGAGCAGGGGTTCTGAAGCTTTCTTT. It encodes CASSWSRGSEAFF.